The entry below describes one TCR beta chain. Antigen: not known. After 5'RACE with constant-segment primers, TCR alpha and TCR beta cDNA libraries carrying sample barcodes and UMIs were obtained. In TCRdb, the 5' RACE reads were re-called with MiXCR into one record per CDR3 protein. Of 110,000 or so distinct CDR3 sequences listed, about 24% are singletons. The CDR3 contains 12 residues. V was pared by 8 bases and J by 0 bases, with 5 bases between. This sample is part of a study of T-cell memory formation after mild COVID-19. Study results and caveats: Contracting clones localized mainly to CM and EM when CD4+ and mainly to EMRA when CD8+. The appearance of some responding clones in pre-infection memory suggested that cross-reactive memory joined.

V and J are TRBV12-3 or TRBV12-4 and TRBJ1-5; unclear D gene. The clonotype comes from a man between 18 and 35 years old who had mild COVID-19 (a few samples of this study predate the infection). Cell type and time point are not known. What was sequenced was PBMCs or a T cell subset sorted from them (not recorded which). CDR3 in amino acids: CASAGSNQPQHF. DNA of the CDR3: TGTGCCAGCGCGGGTAGCAATCAGCCCCAGCATTTT.